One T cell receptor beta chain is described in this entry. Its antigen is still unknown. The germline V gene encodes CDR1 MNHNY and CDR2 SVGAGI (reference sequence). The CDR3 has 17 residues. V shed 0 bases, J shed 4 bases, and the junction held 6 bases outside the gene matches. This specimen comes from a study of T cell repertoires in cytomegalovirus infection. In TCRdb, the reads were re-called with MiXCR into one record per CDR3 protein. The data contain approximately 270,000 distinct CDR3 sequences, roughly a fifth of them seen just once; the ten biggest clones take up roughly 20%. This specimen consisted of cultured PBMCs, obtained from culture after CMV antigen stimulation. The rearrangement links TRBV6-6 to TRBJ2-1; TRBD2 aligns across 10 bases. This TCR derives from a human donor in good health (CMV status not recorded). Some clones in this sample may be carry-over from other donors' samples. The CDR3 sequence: CASSYSSRTSGYNEQFF. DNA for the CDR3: TGTGCCAGCAGTTACTCATCTCGGACTAGCGGTTACAATGAGCAGTTCTTC.